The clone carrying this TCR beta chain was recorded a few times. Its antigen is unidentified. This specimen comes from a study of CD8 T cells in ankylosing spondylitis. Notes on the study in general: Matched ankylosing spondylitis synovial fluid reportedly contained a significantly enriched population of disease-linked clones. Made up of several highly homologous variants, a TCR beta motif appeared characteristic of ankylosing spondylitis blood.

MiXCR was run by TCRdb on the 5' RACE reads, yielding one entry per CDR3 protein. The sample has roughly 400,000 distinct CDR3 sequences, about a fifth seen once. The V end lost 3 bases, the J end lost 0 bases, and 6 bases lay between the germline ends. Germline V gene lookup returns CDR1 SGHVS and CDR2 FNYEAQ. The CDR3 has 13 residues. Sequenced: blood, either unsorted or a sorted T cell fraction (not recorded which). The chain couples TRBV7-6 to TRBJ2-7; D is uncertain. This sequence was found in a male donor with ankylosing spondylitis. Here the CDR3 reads CASSFTNSYEQYF. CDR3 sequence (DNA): TGTGCCAGCAGCTTTACTAACTCCTACGAGCAGTACTTC.